The subject of this entry is one T cell receptor (beta chain). The data were obtained in a study of blood T cell repertoires in COVID-19. Turning to the study itself: Sites across the United States, Italy and Spain contributed samples from acute and convalescent COVID-19. The cDNA or gDNA used as material had been derived from T cells, B-cell-depleted T cells, or PBMCs.

In the source study's methods: Scientists estimated how many nucleated cells there were by amplifying reference gene primers. Sequenced by immunoSEQ multiplex PCR; TCRdb stores in-frame clones only, minus some. The D gene and trimming were derived from the DNA, and the V and J assignments and clone size from that table. The data contain 50,000 to 70,000 clones, about 76% of them singletons. This TCR was recovered from a man over 45 with active or convalescent COVID-19. Sequencing input: peripheral blood.

The CDR3 region has the DNA TGTGCCAGCATTCCCACAGGGACTAGTTCCTACAATGAGCAGTTCTTC. Encoded protein: CASIPTGTSSYNEQFF. The V and J genes are TRBV27 and TRBJ2-1; TRBD2 aligns across 8 bases. The CDR3 has 16 amino acids. Trimming cost V 7 bases and J 1 base; bases outside gene matches: 9. CDR1 is MNHEY, CDR2 SMNVEV, per germline (reference sequence).